This record looks at one TCR beta chain sequence and its context. Profiled with immunoSEQ multiplex PCR; TCRdb holds only in-frame clones, not every one. This table has about 82,000 clones, 86% appearing once. The data are from a study of OX40 agonist ivuxolimab in advanced cancers. Overall study: The dose-escalation group included hepatocellular carcinoma, melanoma, renal cell carcinoma and head and neck cancer. Subjects had a mean age of approximately 60 years, with a range of roughly 23 to 79; less than 90% were male.

The CDR3 runs to 14 residues. The junction had 6 bases not matched to a gene; V was cut back by 3 bases and J by 7 bases. CDR1 and CDR2 from the germline V gene are ENHRY and SYGVKD. This specimen was CD4+ or CD8+ T cells sorted from blood, taken in a trial of the OX40 agonist ivuxolimab. The chain is built from TRBV10-3 and TRBJ2-3; the match to TRBD2 covers 8 bases. The clonotype comes from an adult with an advanced solid tumor such as melanoma, head and neck, liver or kidney cancer. For the CDR3, the DNA is TGTGCCATCAGTGAAGCGGGAGAGTTCCATACGCAGTATTTT. Its translation is CAISEAGEFHTQYF.